The 23 T cell receptor beta chains presented below share a single source sample, sequenced in a study of blood T cell repertoires in COVID-19. Method: immunoSEQ multiplex PCR; TCRdb's copy keeps in-frame clones and lacks some. This table holds roughly 250,000 clones, around 91% found once. Sequenced input: PBMCs or T cells enriched from blood (not recorded which). The receptors were gathered from a woman between 18 and 30 years old who had recovered from COVID-19.

The gene calls are TRBV12-5 and TRBJ2-7; TRBD1 is a possible D gene (6 bases). In germline, CDR1 is LGHNT, CDR2 FRNRAP. V was clipped by 6 bases and J by 2 bases, with 17 bases between them. The CDR3 contains 15 residues. The CDR3 DNA sequence: TGTGCTAGTGGGGCCGGGGAAAGACAGGCCTACGAGCAGTACTTC. Protein: CASGAGERQAYEQYF.

This chain joins TRBV6-1 and TRBJ1-2; D remains ambiguous. Germline V gives CDR1 MNHNS, CDR2 SASEGT. V lost 2 bases to trimming and J lost 2 bases, with 12 bases between them. The CDR3 is made up of 15 amino acids. This chain's CDR3 is CASSEFGGENYGYTF. The CDR3 DNA reads TGTGCCAGCAGTGAATTTGGCGGAGAAAACTATGGCTACACCTTC.

This chain joins TRBV5-1 and TRBJ2-5, with TRBD2 matching over 8 bases. The CDR3 consists of 15 residues. CDR1 and CDR2 (germline): SGHRS, YFSETQ. V shed 4 bases and J 2 bases; nucleotides not matched to a gene: 7. The CDR3 DNA reads TGCGCCAGCAGCCCGGGACTAGTGTTGCAAGAGACCCAGTACTTC. This sequence encodes CASSPGLVLQETQYF. Combining the CDR3 with reference TRBV5-1 and TRBJ2-5 gives the whole variable domain KAGVTQTPRYLIKTRGQQVTLSCSPISGHRSVSWYQQTPGQGLQFLFEYFSETQRNKGNFPGRFSGRQFSNSRSEMNVSTLELGDSALYLCASSPGLVLQETQYFGPGTRLLVL.

The V and J genes are TRBV3-1 (or the pseudogene TRBV3-2) and TRBJ1-4, with no clear D. This CDR3 has 14 amino acids. Trimming shortened V by 4 bases and J by 15 bases, and 21 bases separated the two germline ends. Per the germline V gene, CDR1 is LGHDT and CDR2 is YNNKEL (reference sequence). The CDR3 region is CASSLSMWMGSLFF. In nucleotides, the CDR3 is TGTGCCAGCAGCCTAAGTATGTGGATGGGCAGTTTGTTTTTT.

The genes are TRBV11-3 and TRBJ2-5; D gene unclear. CDR1 and CDR2 from the germline V gene are SGHNT and YENEEA. V gave up 9 bases and J gave up 0 bases, with 14 bases separating them. The CDR3 runs 14 residues. CDR3 bases: TGTGCCAGGATTCTTAAACCGGACCAAGAGACCCAGTACTTC. Translated: CARILKPDQETQYF.

V gene TRBV20-1 combines with J gene TRBJ2-6, with 13 bases lining up with TRBD2. CDR1 and CDR2 (germline): DFQATT, SNEGSKA (reference sequence). The V and J ends lost 3 bases and 4 bases, in that order; junction bases with no gene match: 6. CDR3 length equals 17 residues. In DNA, the CDR3 is TGCAGTGCTAGTACACTAGCGGGGGGGCTCGGGGCCAACGTCCTGACTTTC. Translation: CSASTLAGGLGANVLTF.

The chain couples TRBV13 to TRBJ1-2, with unresolved D. Germline V lookup: CDR1 PRHDT, CDR2 FYEKMQ (reference sequence). The V and J ends lost 2 bases and 0 bases respectively, with 13 bases between them. The CDR3 runs to 16 residues. The CDR3 region is CASSLQEQQSNYGYTF. CDR3 nucleotide sequence: TGTGCCAGCAGCTTACAGGAACAGCAGTCTAACTATGGCTACACCTTC.

V and J are TRBV4-1 and TRBJ2-1, with 11 nucleotides matching TRBD1. V lost 6 bases, J lost 2 bases, and 9 bases stayed unmatched. Germline lookup yields CDR1 MGHRA and CDR2 YSYEKL. CDR3 length: 17 residues. The CDR3 here is CASRKGTGGLTYNEQFF. CDR3 sequence (DNA): TGCGCCAGCAGAAAAGGGACAGGGGGATTAACCTACAATGAGCAGTTCTTC.

The chain is built from TRBV11-2 and TRBJ1-3; tentatively, D is TRBD1 (6 bases). Trimming left V 5 bases short and J 7 bases short, with 12 bases between. The germline V gene encodes CDR1 SGHAT and CDR2 FQNNGV. The length of the CDR3 is 13 residues. The CDR3 reads CASSVQGVNTIYF. CDR3 bases: TGTGCCAGCAGCGTACAGGGAGTTAACACCATATATTTT. Drawing the rest from reference TRBV11-2 and TRBJ1-3, the complete variable domain is EAGVAQSPRYKIIEKRQSVAFWCNPISGHATLYWYQQILGQGPKLLIQFQNNGVVDDSQLPKDRFSAERLKGVDSTLKIQPAKLEDSAVYLCASSVQGVNTIYFGEGSWLTVV.

V gene TRBV11-3 combines with J gene TRBJ2-1; the D gene is possibly TRBD2 (5 bases). Trimming removed 0 bases from V and 5 bases from J, with 11 bases in between. Germline assignment: CDR1 SGHNT and CDR2 YENEEA. This CDR3 is 15 amino acids long. CDR3 DNA: TGTGCCAGCAGCTTAGATGGTACTAGAGACAATGAGCAGTTCTTC. It specifies CASSLDGTRDNEQFF. The entire variable domain, with the rest obtained from reference TRBV11-3 and TRBJ2-1, is as follows: EAGVVQSPRYKIIEKKQPVAFWCNPISGHNTLYWYLQNLGQGPELLIRYENEEAVDDSQLPKDRFSAERLKGVDSTLKIQPAELGDSAVYLCASSLDGTRDNEQFFGPGTRLTVL.

This sequence joins TRBV5-1 and TRBJ1-2; no firm D call. CDR1 is SGHRS, CDR2 YFSETQ, per germline. V was clipped by 7 bases and J by 7 bases, with 14 bases between them. This CDR3 spans 12 amino acids. The CDR3 DNA reads TGCGCCAGCCGACCGCAGTCAGGTGGCTACACCTTC. Translation: CASRPQSGGYTF.

The CDR3 nucleotides are TGTGCCAGCCAGAGGGCGGGCGGCAATCAGCCCCAGCATTTT. This codes for CASQRAGGNQPQHF. V is TRBV6-5 and J is TRBJ1-5; D uncertain. The germline V gene has CDR1 MNHEY and CDR2 SVGAGI. The CDR3 extends over 14 amino acids. Trimming left V 8 bases short and J 2 bases short, with 13 bases between.

This clone has just one count. The chain recombines TRBV12-3 or TRBV12-4 with TRBJ2-5; D is uncertain. This CDR3 has 13 residues. V was trimmed by 6 bases and J by 2 bases, leaving 10 bases between them. The DNA of the CDR3 is TGTGCCAGCAGCGCCTCCCGGCAAGAGACCCAGTACTTC. This encodes CASSASRQETQYF.

The chain carries TRBV28 and TRBJ2-7, with 10 bases lining up with TRBD1. Germline V gives CDR1 MDHEN, CDR2 SYDVKM. The CDR3 spans 16 residues. The trim removed 3 bases at V and 0 bases at J, leaving 5 bases unmatched. CDR3 coding DNA: TGTGCCAGCAGTTTGCCCGGGACAGGGGCCTCCTACGAGCAGTACTTC. Translating it yields CASSLPGTGASYEQYF.

The table lists this clone with a count of one. The V call is TRBV3-1 (or the pseudogene TRBV3-2), the J call TRBJ1-6; no definite D call. Trimming took 1 base from V and 6 from J, leaving 13 bases between them. This CDR3 is 16 amino acids long. Germline values: CDR1 LGHDT, CDR2 YNNKEL (reference sequence). The CDR3 DNA reads TGTGCCAGCAGCCAAGCGGCGGGTATACGTAATTCACCCCTCCACTTT. The encoded protein is CASSQAAGIRNSPLHF.

The rearrangement joins TRBV6-2 or TRBV6-3 to TRBJ1-5, with a tentative D call TRBD1 (5 bases). This CDR3 contains 15 residues. The V gene's germline CDR1 is MNHEY and CDR2 SVGEGT. Trimming pared 2 bases from V and 1 base from J, leaving 9 bases between. The CDR3 DNA reads TGTGCCAGCAGTTACCGGGGGTACAGCAATCAGCCCCAGCATTTT. Translation gives CASSYRGYSNQPQHF.

Only one count was recorded for this clone. The V and J genes are TRBV25-1 and TRBJ1-6; TRBD1 aligns across 8 bases. The V gene end was trimmed by 5 bases and the J gene end by 7 bases; junction bases not matched to a gene: 7. CDR1 is MGHDK and CDR2 is SYGVNS in the germline V gene. The CDR3 contains 15 residues. The CDR3 DNA reads as TGTGCCAGCAGTTCGACGCAGGGGGCAAATTCACCCCTCCACTTT. Translation: CASSSTQGANSPLHF.

This clone has more than one count but fewer than ten. V and J are TRBV5-1 and TRBJ2-1; the D gene is possibly TRBD2 (5 bases). V dropped 4 bases and J dropped 13 bases, with 12 bases sitting between them. The CDR3 has 11 residues. Germline V CDR1 and CDR2: SGHRS, YFSETQ. CDR3 in amino acids: CASSPGVAQFF. CDR3 nucleotide sequence: TGCGCCAGCAGCCCCGGGGTAGCTCAGTTCTTC.

The chain has TRBV19 and TRBJ1-6; TRBD1 might be the D (5 bases). V was trimmed by 6 bases and J by 4 bases, leaving 13 bases between them. The CDR3 totals 15 residues. CDR1 is LNHDA and CDR2 is SQIVND in the germline V gene (reference sequence). The CDR3 here is CASRTDTSYNSPLHF. CDR3 bases: TGTGCCAGTAGGACAGACACCTCGTATAATTCACCCCTCCACTTT. The full variable domain, with the rest looked up from reference TRBV19 and TRBJ1-6, is DGGITQSPKYLFRKEGQNVTLSCEQNLNHDAMYWYRQDPGQGLRLIYYSQIVNDFQKGDIAEGYSVSREKKESFPLTVTSAQKNPTAFYLCASRTDTSYNSPLHFGNGTRLTVT.

The chain recombines TRBV6-5 with TRBJ2-7; 7 bases agree with TRBD1. CDR3 length: 14 amino acids. CDR1 and CDR2 (germline): MNHEY, SVGAGI. The CDR3 DNA follows: TGTGCGTCAAAGGGGTGGCAGGGGGCCTACGAGCAGTACTTC. Translated: CASKGWQGAYEQYF.

The genes are TRBV4-1 and TRBJ2-3, with a weak D call TRBD1 (5 bases). V was shortened by 0 bases and J by 2 bases, with 12 bases between the two germline ends. CDR1 is MGHRA, CDR2 YSYEKL, per germline. This CDR3 is 16 amino acids long. CDR3 region: CASSQEGGADTDTQYF. The CDR3 coding sequence is TGCGCCAGCAGCCAAGAGGGTGGGGCAGACACAGATACGCAGTATTTT.

The V call is TRBV15, the J call TRBJ1-3; D gene ambiguous. This CDR3 region has 15 residues. The germline V gene encodes CDR1 LNHNV and CDR2 YYDKDF (reference sequence). The V and J ends lost 0 bases and 3 bases respectively, with 9 bases between them. The CDR3 sequence is CATSRDLRFGNTIYF. The CDR3 nucleotides are TGTGCCACCAGCAGAGATTTGAGGTTTGGAAACACCATATATTTT.

The rearrangement joins TRBV27 to TRBJ2-7, with D perhaps matching TRBD1 (7 bases). The ends were cut back, 0 bases at V and 2 bases at J, with 17 bases in the middle. The CDR3 consists of 17 residues. CDR1 MNHEY and CDR2 SMNVEV come from the germline V gene (reference sequence). The CDR3 DNA reads as TGTGCCAGCAGTTTATCCGCGGGACAGCCCGGACCCTACGAGCAGTACTTC. It is translated as CASSLSAGQPGPYEQYF.